Below, 18 T cell receptor beta chains from the same sample are listed, as sequenced in a study of cytomegalovirus exposure and HLA in healthy donors. It was with 60 Vbeta and 13 Jbeta primers that the PCR ran. Assay: immunoSEQ multiplex PCR; the TCRdb copy retains only in-frame clones and omits some. The table records over 100,000 clones, approximately 80% of them present only once. The material sequenced was PBMCs. The receptors were sampled from a woman aged 30 to 39 in good health and CMV-seronegative.

The chain recombines TRBV7-2 with TRBJ2-2; 7 bases match TRBD2. Germline V CDR1 and CDR2: SGHTA, FQGNSA. The V segment lost 5 bases and the J segment 5 bases; nucleotides outside the gene matches: 11. The CDR3 extends over 16 amino acids. The CDR3 is CASSLRQLGLTGELFF. In DNA form, the CDR3 reads TGTGCCAGCAGCCTACGTCAATTGGGACTAACCGGGGAGCTGTTTTTT. Full variable domain (rest looked up from reference TRBV7-2 and TRBJ2-2): GAGVSQSPSNKVTEKGKDVELRCDPISGHTALYWYRQSLGQGLEFLIYFQGNSAPDKSGLPSDRFSAERTGGSVSTLTIQRTQQEDSAVYLCASSLRQLGLTGELFFGEGSRLTVL.

The chain is built from TRBV29-1 and TRBJ2-2; TRBD2 agrees at 13 bases. The CDR3 spans 16 residues. CDR1 and CDR2 from the germline V gene are SQVTM and ANQGSEA. V gave up 2 bases and J gave up 3 bases; unmatched junction bases: 3. For the CDR3, the DNA is TGCAGCGTTGAAAGGACTAGCGGGAGAGACACCGGGGAGCTGTTTTTT. It specifies CSVERTSGRDTGELFF.

The rearrangement uses TRBV6-6 and TRBJ1-2; D remains unclear. Trimming stripped 5 bases from V and 1 base from J, with 8 bases between. In germline, CDR1 is MNHNY, CDR2 SVGAGI (reference sequence). This CDR3 contains 13 residues. The CDR3 reads CASSTQRNYGYTF. DNA for the CDR3: TGTGCCAGCAGTACCCAGCGTAACTATGGCTACACCTTC.

This sequence joins TRBV28 and TRBJ2-2, with TRBD1 matching over 8 bases. The CDR3 contains 15 residues. CDR1 and CDR2 from the germline V gene are MDHEN and SYDVKM. The V segment lost 3 bases and the J segment 8 bases; nucleotides outside the gene matches: 8. The CDR3 sequence: CASSFLDRGTGELFF. The CDR3 nucleotides are TGTGCCAGCAGTTTCCTCGACAGGGGAACTGGGGAGCTGTTTTTT.

Here the CDR3 reads CSAGHRENEKLFF. The DNA for the CDR3 is TGCAGCGCCGGACACAGGGAAAATGAAAAACTGTTTTTT. The chain recombines TRBV29-1 with TRBJ1-4; D is possibly TRBD1 (6 bases). CDR3 length: 13 amino acids. V was pared by 7 bases and J by 5 bases, with 14 bases between. Germline values: CDR1 SQVTM, CDR2 ANQGSEA.

This clone occurred once. The chain joins TRBV23-1 to TRBJ2-5, with D unresolved. TRBV23-1 has ORF status, its function being uncertain. The CDR3 length is 15 residues. Trimming removed 2 bases at V and 5 bases at J, with 15 bases between. The CDR3 coding sequence is TGCGCCAGCAGTCAAAAAACGGAAACGGAGGAGACCCAGTACTTC. Its protein is CASSQKTETEETQYF.

The V call is TRBV13, the J call TRBJ2-4; 7 positions match TRBD2. V dropped 3 bases and J dropped 2; count of bases not matched to a gene: 1. The CDR3 runs to 14 residues. Per the germline V gene, CDR1 is PRHDT and CDR2 is FYEKMQ (reference sequence). The CDR3 nucleotides read TGTGCCAGCAGCTTTGGGACTACCAAAAACATTCAGTACTTC. Amino acids: CASSFGTTKNIQYF.

In its sample, this clone was seen once. V usage is TRBV5-1 and J usage is TRBJ2-3; TRBD2 matches 7 bases. Germline V gives CDR1 SGHRS, CDR2 YFSETQ. V gave up 0 bases and J gave up 4 bases; unmatched junction bases: 5. The CDR3 has 15 amino acids. The CDR3 region has the DNA TGCGCCAGCAGCTTGGACGGACTAGTTTCAGATACGCAGTATTTT. This gives the protein CASSLDGLVSDTQYF.

The rearrangement uses TRBV7-2 and TRBJ1-2, with unresolved D. Trimming took 0 bases from V and 5 from J, leaving 13 bases between them. This CDR3 is 15 amino acids long. CDR1 is SGHTA and CDR2 is FQGNSA in the germline V gene. Here the CDR3 DNA reads TGTGCCAGCAGCTTAGCGGTCCCAGGAAAATATGGCTACACCTTC. Amino acid sequence: CASSLAVPGKYGYTF.

About this clone: The same CDR3 arises from other DNA sequences in this sample as well. The rearrangement links TRBV5-8 to TRBJ1-2; D uncertain. The germline CDR1 and CDR2 sequences are SGHTS and YDEGEE. CDR3 length equals 14 residues. V lost 0 bases to trimming and J lost 6 bases, with 12 bases between them. CDR3 sequence (DNA): TGTGCCAGCAGCTTGGAACAAAGTCTTGATGGCTACACCTTC. It encodes CASSLEQSLDGYTF.

This rearrangement joins TRBV5-1 to TRBJ1-1; no firm D call. Germline lookup yields CDR1 SGHRS and CDR2 YFSETQ. Trimming left V 0 bases short and J 2 bases short, with 5 bases between. The CDR3 sequence is 13 residues long. In DNA form, the CDR3 reads TGCGCCAGCAGCTTGGGCACTAACACTGAAGCTTTCTTT. Translation gives CASSLGTNTEAFF.

The chain combines TRBV25-1 with TRBJ2-1; 7 bases align to TRBD2. The CDR3 has 13 amino acids. Germline V gene sequence: CDR1 MGHDK, CDR2 SYGVNS. J was trimmed by 7 bases and V by 5 bases; bases with no gene match: 5. The CDR3 DNA follows: TGTGCCAGCAGTCCAGCGGGACGGAATGAGCAGTTCTTC. It encodes CASSPAGRNEQFF.

V is TRBV28 and J is TRBJ2-5, with 14 positions matching TRBD2. The J call is doubtful: the DNA matches TRBJ2-7 better. Germline V CDR1 and CDR2: MDHEN, SYDVKM. The CDR3 consists of 18 residues. CDR3 residues: CASSDGTSGRGRTYEQYF. DNA of the CDR3: TGTGCCAGCAGTGATGGGACTAGCGGGAGAGGGCGAACCTACGAGCAGTACTTC.

The chain carries TRBV7-9 and TRBJ2-5, with TRBD2 as a possible D gene (6 bases). Between the trimmed V and J ends, which lost 5 bases and 5 bases, there was a span of 18 bases. The CDR3 length is 15 residues. Germline V gives CDR1 SEHNR, CDR2 FQNEAQ (reference sequence). DNA of the CDR3: TGTGCCAGCAGCCCCACTCTGGGTCTAGCGGAGACCCAGTACTTC. This translates into CASSPTLGLAETQYF. Drawing the rest from reference TRBV7-9 and TRBJ2-5, the complete variable domain is DTGVSQNPRHKITKRGQNVTFRCDPISEHNRLYWYRQTLGQGPEFLTYFQNEAQLEKSRLLSDRFSAERPKGSFSTLEIQRTEQGDSAMYLCASSPTLGLAETQYFGPGTRLLVL.

The chain uses TRBV7-9 and TRBJ2-5, with a possible D match to TRBD2 (6 bases). The ends were cut back, 5 bases at V and 2 bases at J, with 15 bases in the middle. CDR1 and CDR2 (germline): SEHNR, FQNEAQ (reference sequence). The CDR3 is 15 residues long. DNA of the CDR3: TGTGCCAGCAGCGTTAGTGGGGGGTTGCAAGAGACCCAGTACTTC. Protein sequence: CASSVSGGLQETQYF.

This chain joins TRBV5-1 and TRBJ2-2, with D tentatively TRBD2 (6 bases). V lost 5 bases and J 5 bases, leaving 13 bases between the germline ends. CDR1 and CDR2 (germline): SGHRS, YFSETQ. This CDR3 is built from 14 residues. Here the CDR3 DNA reads TGCGCCAGCAGGGAGGGAGCTCGAACCGGGGAGCTGTTTTTT. It yields the protein CASREGARTGELFF.

The CDR3 protein is CASGRDTPYEQYF. CDR3 in DNA: TGTGCCAGCGGCCGGGACACCCCCTACGAGCAGTACTTC. The chain carries TRBV28 and TRBJ2-7, with a tentative D call TRBD1 (6 bases). Trimming left V 8 bases short and J 2 bases short, with 13 bases between. Germline loops: CDR1 MDHEN, CDR2 SYDVKM. The CDR3 has 13 residues.

CDR3 sequence reads: CASSNRDRPYEQYF. CDR3 DNA sequence: TGTGCCAGCAGTAACCGGGACAGACCCTACGAGCAGTACTTC. The chain joins TRBV27 to TRBJ2-7, with TRBD1 identical over 7 bases. The CDR3 contains 14 residues. V dropped 5 bases and J dropped 2; count of bases not matched to a gene: 6. Germline V lookup: CDR1 MNHEY, CDR2 SMNVEV (reference sequence).